The clone carrying this T cell receptor (beta chain) is a singleton in its sample. Its specificity is not known. This entry comes from a study of radiation and T cells in renal cell carcinoma. At the level of the study: Nephrectomy followed 15 Gy stereotactic body radiation by 4 weeks.

Documented time point: blood 2 weeks post-SBRT. Treatment indicated: 15 Gy SBRT to primary tumor, nephrectomy 4 weeks later. Serial blood draws occurred at baseline and 2 and 4 weeks post-SBRT. Method: immunoSEQ multiplex PCR; TCRdb's copy keeps in-frame clones and lacks some. The sample comprises around 86,000 clones, 65% to 90% of which are singletons, and approximately 22% rests with the top ten. Overall study findings and caveats: Pretreatment tumor biopsies were lacking, so baseline clonotypes are unknown. In blood, top tumor clones expanded by 2 weeks, shrinking by 4.

CDR1 is SGHAT and CDR2 is FQNNGV in the germline V gene. The CDR3 totals 14 residues. With 5 bases clipped from V and 7 bases from J, the junction kept 10 bases outside the gene matches. This TCR derives from a woman between 50 and 59 years old with renal cell carcinoma. V and J are TRBV11-2 and TRBJ1-2, with TRBD1 matching over 7 bases. Source: blood, taken from a patient whose treatment included radiotherapy and nephrectomy. The CDR3 loop is CASSPLSAGGGYTF. The DNA of the CDR3 is TGTGCCAGCAGCCCTTTGTCTGCAGGGGGTGGCTACACCTTC. Filled out from reference TRBV11-2 and TRBJ1-2, the complete variable domain reads EAGVAQSPRYKIIEKRQSVAFWCNPISGHATLYWYQQILGQGPKLLIQFQNNGVVDDSQLPKDRFSAERLKGVDSTLKIQPAKLEDSAVYLCASSPLSAGGGYTFGSGTRLTVV.